Below, one T cell receptor (beta chain) is given with its context. In the original workflow: Researchers report that nucleated cell counts were estimated from reference gene primer amplification. Profiling relied on immunoSEQ multiplex PCR, and the TCRdb table lists in-frame clones only, not all of them. V, J and clone size are taken as reported in that table, and D and trimming were inferred from the DNA itself. This repertoire shows about 130,000 clones, approximately 80% found once; its top ten account for 9.2%. This CDR3 is built from 14 residues. Germline CDR1 is SGDLS and CDR2 is YYNGEE. The ends were cut back, 7 bases at V and 3 bases at J, with 16 bases in the middle. This specimen belongs to a study of blood T cell repertoires in COVID-19. The overall study: Samples taken during acute and convalescent COVID-19 were collected in the United States, Italy and Spain. Sources were T cells, B-cell-depleted T cells, or PBMCs; the material itself was cDNA or gDNA.

This study enrolled people aged about 18 to 100 from around 26 US geographic areas. Sequences were obtained from PBMCs or T cells enriched from blood (not recorded which). The receptor's source is a man in his forties or fifties who had recovered from COVID-19. The chain joins TRBV9 to TRBJ2-5, with D maybe TRBD2 (6 bases). This CDR3 reads CASGTRDFKETQYF. CDR3 DNA: TGTGCCAGCGGGACCCGGGACTTTAAAGAGACCCAGTACTTC. The whole variable domain, filled in from reference TRBV9 and TRBJ2-5, reads DSGVTQTPKHLITATGQRVTLRCSPRSGDLSVYWYQQSLDQGLQFLIQYYNGEERAKGNILERFSAQQFPDLHSELNLSSLELGDSALYFCASGTRDFKETQYFGPGTRLLVL.